This TCR beta chain derives from a study of T cell responses to AZD1222 COVID-19 vaccine. This clone was picked up a small number of times. The antigen is undetermined. The CDR3 has 15 residues. Trimming took off 4 bases at V and 1 base at J, with 13 bases between the two ends. From germline, CDR1 is SGHRS and CDR2 YFSETQ. Study outcomes and limitations: Clonal diversity may have been underestimated in mostly white British donors. Seropositivity was recorded at baseline in only 6 or 7 AZD1222 recipients. Across the whole spike, CD4 TCRs peaked at regions 160-218 and 743-854.

Libraries were prepared by immunoSEQ multiplex PCR; TCRdb keeps only in-frame clonotypes and omits some of them. The sample includes around 150,000 clones, approximately 91% seen only once; the top ten take roughly 1.3%. Doses given second, at about 4 or about 12 weeks, were pooled. The V gene is TRBV5-1, the J gene TRBJ2-3, with no clear D. The sequenced sample was peripheral blood, obtained 28 days after the second AZD1222 dose. The TCR originated in an adult who received the AZD1222 COVID-19 vaccine. The CDR3 reads CASSARGVGTDTQYF. As DNA, the CDR3 is TGCGCCAGCAGCGCGCGTGGGGTAGGCACAGATACGCAGTATTTT.